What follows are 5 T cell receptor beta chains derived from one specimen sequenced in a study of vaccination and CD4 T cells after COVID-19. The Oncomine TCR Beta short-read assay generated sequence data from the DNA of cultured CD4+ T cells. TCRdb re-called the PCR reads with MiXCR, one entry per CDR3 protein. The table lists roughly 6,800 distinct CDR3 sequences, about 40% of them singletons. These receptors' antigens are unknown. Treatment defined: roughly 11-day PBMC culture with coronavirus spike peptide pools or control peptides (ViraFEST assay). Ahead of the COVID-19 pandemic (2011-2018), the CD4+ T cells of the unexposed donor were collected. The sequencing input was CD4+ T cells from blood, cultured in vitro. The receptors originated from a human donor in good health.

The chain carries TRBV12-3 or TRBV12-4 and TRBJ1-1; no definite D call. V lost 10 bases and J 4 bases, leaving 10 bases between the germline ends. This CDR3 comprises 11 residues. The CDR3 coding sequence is TGTGCCATCCCGGGAGGCACTGAAGCTTTCTTT. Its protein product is CAIPGGTEAFF.

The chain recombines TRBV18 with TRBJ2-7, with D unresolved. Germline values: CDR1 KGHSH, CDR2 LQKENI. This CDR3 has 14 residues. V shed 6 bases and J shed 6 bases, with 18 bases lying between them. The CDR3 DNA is TGTGCCAGCTCTGACCAACGGGCCCTGGGCGAGCAGTACTTC. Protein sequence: CASSDQRALGEQYF.

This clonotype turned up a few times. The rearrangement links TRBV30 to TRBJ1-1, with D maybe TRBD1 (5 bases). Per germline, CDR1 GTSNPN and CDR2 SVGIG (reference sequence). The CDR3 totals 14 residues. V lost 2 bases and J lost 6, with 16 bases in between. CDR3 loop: CAWSILGGEAEAFF. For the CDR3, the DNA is TGTGCCTGGAGTATACTCGGGGGGGAAGCTGAAGCTTTCTTT.

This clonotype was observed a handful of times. The chain's CDR3 is CASSGEGAHGYTF. The CDR3 region has the DNA TGTGCCAGCAGCGGAGAGGGGGCCCATGGCTACACCTTC. The chain is built from TRBV7-9 and TRBJ1-2; 7 bases fit TRBD1. The CDR3 length is 13 residues. V trimming: 5 bases; J trimming: 6 bases; junction bases outside the gene matches: 6. Looked up from germline, CDR1 is SEHNR and CDR2 is FQNEAQ (reference sequence).

The CDR3 DNA reads TGTGCCAGCACGGGGTTTAGGGACAGGGGGTCGGGACAGCCCCAGCATTTT. Its translation: CASTGFRDRGSGQPQHF. The V gene is TRBV2, the J gene TRBJ1-5; 11 nucleotides align to TRBD1. The CDR3 is 17 residues long. Germline trimming cut 7 bases from V and 7 bases from J; bases unmatched to any gene: 15. Germline V gene sequence: CDR1 SNHLY, CDR2 FYNNEI.